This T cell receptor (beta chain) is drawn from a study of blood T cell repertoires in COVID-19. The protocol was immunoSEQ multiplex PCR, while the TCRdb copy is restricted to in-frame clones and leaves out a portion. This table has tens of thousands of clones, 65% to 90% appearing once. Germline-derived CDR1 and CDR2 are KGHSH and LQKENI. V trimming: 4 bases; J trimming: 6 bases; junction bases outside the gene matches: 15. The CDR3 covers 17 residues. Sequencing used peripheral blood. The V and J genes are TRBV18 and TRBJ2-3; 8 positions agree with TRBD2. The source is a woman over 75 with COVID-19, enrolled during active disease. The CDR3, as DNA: TGTGCCAGCTCACTCAGGGAGCCGGGGGGGCCTCCCGATACGCAGTATTTT. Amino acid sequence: CASSLREPGGPPDTQYF.